This T cell receptor (beta chain) is from a study of blood T cell repertoires in COVID-19. The repertoire was sequenced with immunoSEQ multiplex PCR; TCRdb's copy has only in-frame clones and lacks some. Of 70,000 to 95,000 clones listed, about 80% are singletons. Germline V gives CDR1 LNHNV, CDR2 YYDKDF (reference sequence). V shed 5 bases, J shed 5 bases, and the junction held 9 bases outside the gene matches. The CDR3 is 16 residues long. The sample comprised peripheral blood. This TCR was sampled from a human donor in a cohort sampled during active COVID-19. The J gene is TRBJ1-4, the V gene TRBV15; 9 bases fit TRBD1. The CDR3 bases are TGTGCCACCAGCGGATGGGGACAGGGAGAGAATGAAAAACTGTTTTTT. This sequence encodes CATSGWGQGENEKLFF. The whole variable domain, filled in from reference TRBV15 and TRBJ1-4, reads DAMVIQNPRYQVTQFGKPVTLSCSQTLNHNVMYWYQQKSSQAPKLLFHYYDKDFNNEADTPDNFQSRRPNTSFCFLDIRSPGLGDTAMYLCATSGWGQGENEKLFFGSGTQLSVL.